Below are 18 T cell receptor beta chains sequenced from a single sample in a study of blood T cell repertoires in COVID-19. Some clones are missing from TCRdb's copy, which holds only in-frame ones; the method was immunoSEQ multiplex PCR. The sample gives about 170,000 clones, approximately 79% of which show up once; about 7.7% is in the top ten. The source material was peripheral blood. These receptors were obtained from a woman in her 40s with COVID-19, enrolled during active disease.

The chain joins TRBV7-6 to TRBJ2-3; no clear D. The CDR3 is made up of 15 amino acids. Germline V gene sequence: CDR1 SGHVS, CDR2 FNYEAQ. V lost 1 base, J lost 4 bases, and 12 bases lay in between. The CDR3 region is CASSLVRLDPDTQYF. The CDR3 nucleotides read TGTGCCAGCAGCTTAGTCCGGCTAGACCCAGATACGCAGTATTTT.

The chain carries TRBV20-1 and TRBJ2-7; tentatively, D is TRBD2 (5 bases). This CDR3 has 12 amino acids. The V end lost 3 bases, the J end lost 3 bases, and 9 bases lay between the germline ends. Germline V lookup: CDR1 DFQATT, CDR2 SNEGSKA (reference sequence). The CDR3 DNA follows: TGCAGTGCTAGTCCGGGGAACTACGAGCAGTACTTC. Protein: CSASPGNYEQYF.

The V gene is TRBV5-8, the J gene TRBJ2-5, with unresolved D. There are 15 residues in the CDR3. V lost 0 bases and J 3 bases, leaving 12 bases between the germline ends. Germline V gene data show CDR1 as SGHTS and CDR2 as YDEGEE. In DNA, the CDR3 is TGTGCCAGCAGCTTGGGCGTAAGAAGCGAAGAGACCCAGTACTTC. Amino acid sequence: CASSLGVRSEETQYF.

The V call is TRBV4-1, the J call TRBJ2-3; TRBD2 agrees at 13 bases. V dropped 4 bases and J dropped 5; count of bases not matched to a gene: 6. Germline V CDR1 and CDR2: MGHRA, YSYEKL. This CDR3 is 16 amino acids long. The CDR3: CASSPRTSGSQDTQYF. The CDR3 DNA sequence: TGCGCCAGCAGCCCCAGGACTAGCGGGAGTCAAGATACGCAGTATTTT.

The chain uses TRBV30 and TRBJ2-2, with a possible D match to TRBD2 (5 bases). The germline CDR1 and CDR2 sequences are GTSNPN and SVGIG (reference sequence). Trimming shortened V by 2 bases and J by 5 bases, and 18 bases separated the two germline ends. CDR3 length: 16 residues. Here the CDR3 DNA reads TGTGCCTGGAGTTTATGGGATCACAGAGGGACCGGGGAGCTGTTTTTT. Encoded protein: CAWSLWDHRGTGELFF.

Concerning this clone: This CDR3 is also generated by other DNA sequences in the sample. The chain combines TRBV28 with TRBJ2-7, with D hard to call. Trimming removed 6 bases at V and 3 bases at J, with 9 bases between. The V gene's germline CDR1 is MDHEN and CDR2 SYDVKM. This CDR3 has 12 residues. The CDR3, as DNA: TGTGCCAGCAGCCTGGGCCTCTACGAGCAGTACTTC. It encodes CASSLGLYEQYF.

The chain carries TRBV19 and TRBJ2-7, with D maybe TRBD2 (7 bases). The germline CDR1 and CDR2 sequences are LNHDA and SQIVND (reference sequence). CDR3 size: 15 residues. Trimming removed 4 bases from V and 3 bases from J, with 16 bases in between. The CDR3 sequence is CASSSAGAGDYEQYF. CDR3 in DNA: TGTGCCAGTAGTAGCGCGGGGGCGGGAGACTACGAGCAGTACTTC.

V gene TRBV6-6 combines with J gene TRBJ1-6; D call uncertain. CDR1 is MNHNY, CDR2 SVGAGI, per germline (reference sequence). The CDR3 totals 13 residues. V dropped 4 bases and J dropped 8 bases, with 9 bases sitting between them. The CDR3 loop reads CASSSQRDSPLHF. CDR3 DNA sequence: TGTGCCAGCAGTTCCCAGAGGGATTCACCCCTCCACTTT.

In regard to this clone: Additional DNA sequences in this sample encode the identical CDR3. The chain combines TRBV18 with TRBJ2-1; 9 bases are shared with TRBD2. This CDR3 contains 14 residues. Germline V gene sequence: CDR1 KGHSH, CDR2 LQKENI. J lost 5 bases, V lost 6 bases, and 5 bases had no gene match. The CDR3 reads CASSLSGSHNEQFF. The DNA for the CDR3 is TGTGCCAGCTCCCTTAGCGGGAGTCACAATGAGCAGTTCTTC.

In nucleotides, the CDR3 is TGCGCCAGCAGGACAGGGGGAGACTATGGCTACACCTTC. Translated: CASRTGGDYGYTF. The chain carries TRBV5-1 and TRBJ1-2, with TRBD1 identical over 9 bases. The CDR3 runs 13 residues. Germline lookup yields CDR1 SGHRS and CDR2 YFSETQ. The V and J ends lost 5 bases and 3 bases, in that order; junction bases with no gene match: 2.

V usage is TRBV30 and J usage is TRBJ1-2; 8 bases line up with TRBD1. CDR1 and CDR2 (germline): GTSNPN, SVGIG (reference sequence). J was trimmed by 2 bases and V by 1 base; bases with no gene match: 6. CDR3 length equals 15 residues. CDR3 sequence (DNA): TGTGCCTGGAGTGGGGCAGGACAGGGCAACTATGGCTACACCTTC. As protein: CAWSGAGQGNYGYTF.

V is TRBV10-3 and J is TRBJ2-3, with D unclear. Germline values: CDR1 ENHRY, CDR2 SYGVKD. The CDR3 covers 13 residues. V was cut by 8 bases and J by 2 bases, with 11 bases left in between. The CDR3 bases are TGTGCCATCTCAGGTGGGCTCACAGATACGCAGTATTTT. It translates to CAISGGLTDTQYF.

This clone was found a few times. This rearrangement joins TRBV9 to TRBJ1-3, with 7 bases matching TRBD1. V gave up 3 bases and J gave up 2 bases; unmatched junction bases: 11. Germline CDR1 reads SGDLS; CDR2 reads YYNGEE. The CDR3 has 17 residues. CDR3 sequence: CASSAQGVAPAGNTIYF. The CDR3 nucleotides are TGTGCCAGCAGCGCCCAGGGGGTTGCACCAGCTGGAAACACCATATATTTT.

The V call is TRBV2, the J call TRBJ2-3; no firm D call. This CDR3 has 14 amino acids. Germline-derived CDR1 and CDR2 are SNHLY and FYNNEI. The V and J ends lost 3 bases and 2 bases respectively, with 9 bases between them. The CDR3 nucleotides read TGTGCCAGCAGTGAGGGCCAGATCACAGATACGCAGTATTTT. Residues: CASSEGQITDTQYF.

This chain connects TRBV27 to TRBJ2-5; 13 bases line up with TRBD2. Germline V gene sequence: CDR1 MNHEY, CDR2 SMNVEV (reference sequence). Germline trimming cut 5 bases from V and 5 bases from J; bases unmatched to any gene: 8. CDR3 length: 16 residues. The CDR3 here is CASSPWTSGSIETQYF. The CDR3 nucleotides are TGTGCCAGCAGTCCCTGGACTAGCGGGAGTATTGAGACCCAGTACTTC.

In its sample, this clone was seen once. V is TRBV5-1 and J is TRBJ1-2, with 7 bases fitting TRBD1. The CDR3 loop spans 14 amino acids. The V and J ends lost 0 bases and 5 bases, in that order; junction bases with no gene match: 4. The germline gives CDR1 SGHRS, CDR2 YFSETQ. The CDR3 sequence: CASSLGTGLYGYTF. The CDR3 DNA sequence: TGCGCCAGCAGCTTGGGGACAGGACTTTATGGCTACACCTTC.

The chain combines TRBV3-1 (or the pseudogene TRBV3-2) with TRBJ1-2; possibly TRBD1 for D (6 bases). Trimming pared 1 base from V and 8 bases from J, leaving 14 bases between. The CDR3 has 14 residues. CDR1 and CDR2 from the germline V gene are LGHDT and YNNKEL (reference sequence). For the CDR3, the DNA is TGTGCCAGCAGCCAAGGGACAGTCTCCTACGGCTACACCTTC. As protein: CASSQGTVSYGYTF.

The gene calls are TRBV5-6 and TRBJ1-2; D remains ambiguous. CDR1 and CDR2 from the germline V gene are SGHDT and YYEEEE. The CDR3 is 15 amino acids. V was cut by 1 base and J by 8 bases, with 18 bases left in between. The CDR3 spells CASSLLSAIMMGYTF. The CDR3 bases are TGTGCCAGCAGCTTGCTATCTGCGATTATGATGGGCTACACCTTC.